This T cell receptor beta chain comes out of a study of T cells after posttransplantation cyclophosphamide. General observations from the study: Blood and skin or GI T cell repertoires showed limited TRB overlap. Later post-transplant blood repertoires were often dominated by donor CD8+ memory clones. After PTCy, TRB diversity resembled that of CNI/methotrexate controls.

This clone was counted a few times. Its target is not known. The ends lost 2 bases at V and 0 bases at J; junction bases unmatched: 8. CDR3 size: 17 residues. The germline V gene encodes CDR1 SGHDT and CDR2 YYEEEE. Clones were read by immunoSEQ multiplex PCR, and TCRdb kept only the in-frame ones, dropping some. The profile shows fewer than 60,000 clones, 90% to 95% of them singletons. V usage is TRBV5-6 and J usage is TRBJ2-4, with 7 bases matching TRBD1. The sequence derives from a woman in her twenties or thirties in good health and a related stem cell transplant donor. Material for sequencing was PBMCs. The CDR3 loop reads CASSFYRQGLAKNIQYF. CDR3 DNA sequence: TGTGCCAGCAGCTTCTACCGACAGGGCCTAGCCAAAAACATTCAGTACTTC.